The present T cell receptor beta chain was sequenced within a study of identifying expanded T cells in peripheral blood. The CDR3 runs 10 residues. The germline V gene has CDR1 DFQATT and CDR2 SNEGSKA (reference sequence). Using immunoSEQ multiplex PCR, the repertoire was profiled, and TCRdb retains in-frame clones only, with some absent. The repertoire has about 100,000 clones, over 70% of them found once; the top ten carry around 5%. The sequenced sample was blood. The sequence came from a person aged 18 to 75 in good health. The chain links TRBV20-1 to TRBJ1-1, with no clear D. The DNA of the CDR3 is TGCGGAACCGGGAGAACTGAAGCTTTCTTT. Amino acids: CGTGRTEAFF.